This T cell receptor beta chain derives from a study of blood T cell repertoires in COVID-19. Libraries were prepared by immunoSEQ multiplex PCR; TCRdb keeps only in-frame clonotypes and omits some of them. The sample yields 300,000 to 500,000 clones, over 75% seen once. This clone was counted once. The germline V gene encodes CDR1 SGHNT and CDR2 YYREEE (reference sequence). The CDR3 contains 14 residues. Trimming removed 0 bases at V and 0 bases at J, with 6 bases between. The clonotype was recovered from a woman aged 30 to 39 with acute COVID-19. This chain uses TRBV5-4 with TRBJ1-2; weak D call: TRBD1 (6 bases). The material sequenced was PBMCs or T cells enriched from blood (not recorded which). In DNA, the CDR3 is TGTGCCAGCAGCTTGGGGACAGCTAACTATGGCTACACCTTC. This gives the protein CASSLGTANYGYTF.